A single TCR beta chain is shown here with its context. The target antigen is unknown. The sample comes from a study of T cell responses to AZD1222 COVID-19 vaccine. The overall study: Analyses pooled second doses at about 4 or about 12 weeks.

The study's findings and limits: Among the donors, most were white British and more were female, and clonal diversity was possibly underestimated. Only a handful of AZD1222 recipients, several in all, had baseline seropositivity. Recipients of two AZD1222 doses showed rising Spike-specific TCR breadth and depth.

Sequencing used immunoSEQ multiplex PCR; TCRdb keeps in-frame clones, though not all of them. The sample carries about 120,000 clones, roughly nine tenths recorded once. This TCR was sampled from an adult in good health. This specimen consisted of peripheral blood, obtained on day 0 of AZD1222 vaccination.

The CDR3 loop reads CASSLLAGGPGEQFF. DNA of the CDR3: TGTGCCAGTAGTCTCTTAGCGGGAGGGCCTGGTGAGCAGTTCTTC. This chain connects TRBV19 to TRBJ2-1; TRBD2 matches at 11 bases. After removal of 5 bases from V and 9 bases from J, the junction contained 9 bases not matched to a gene. Germline loops: CDR1 LNHDA, CDR2 SQIVND (reference sequence). This CDR3 spans 15 amino acids.